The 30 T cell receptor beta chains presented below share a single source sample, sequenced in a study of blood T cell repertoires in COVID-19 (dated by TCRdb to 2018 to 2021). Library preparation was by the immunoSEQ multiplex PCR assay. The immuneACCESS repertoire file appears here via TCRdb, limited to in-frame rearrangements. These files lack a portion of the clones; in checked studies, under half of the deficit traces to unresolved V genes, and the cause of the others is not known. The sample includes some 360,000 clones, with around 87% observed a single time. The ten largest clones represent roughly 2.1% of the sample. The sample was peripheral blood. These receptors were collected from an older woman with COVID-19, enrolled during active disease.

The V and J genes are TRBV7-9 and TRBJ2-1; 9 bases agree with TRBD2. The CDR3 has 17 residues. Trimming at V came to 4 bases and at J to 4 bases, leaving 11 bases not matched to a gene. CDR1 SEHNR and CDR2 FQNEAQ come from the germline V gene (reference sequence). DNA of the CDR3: TGTGCCAGCAGCTCGGCGGGACTAGCTTCTTTATACAATGAGCAGTTCTTC. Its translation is CASSSAGLASLYNEQFF.

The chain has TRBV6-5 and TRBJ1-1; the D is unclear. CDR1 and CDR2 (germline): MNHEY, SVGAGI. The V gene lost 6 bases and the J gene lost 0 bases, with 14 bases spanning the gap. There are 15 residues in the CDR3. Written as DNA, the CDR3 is TGTGCCAGCAGAAATGCCCAGATCATGAACACTGAAGCTTTCTTT. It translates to CASRNAQIMNTEAFF.

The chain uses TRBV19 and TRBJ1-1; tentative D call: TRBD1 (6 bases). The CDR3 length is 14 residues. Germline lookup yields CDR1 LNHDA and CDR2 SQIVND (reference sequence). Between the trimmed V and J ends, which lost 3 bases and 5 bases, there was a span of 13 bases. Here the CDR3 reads CASSIGGLGTEAFF. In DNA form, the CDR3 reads TGTGCCAGTAGTATCGGGGGGCTTGGAACTGAAGCTTTCTTT.

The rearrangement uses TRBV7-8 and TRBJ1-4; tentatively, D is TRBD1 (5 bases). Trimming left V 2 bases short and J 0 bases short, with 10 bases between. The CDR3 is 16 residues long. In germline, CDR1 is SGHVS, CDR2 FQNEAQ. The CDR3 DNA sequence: TGTGCCAGCAGCTTACCTGACAGATCAACTAATGAAAAACTGTTTTTT. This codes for CASSLPDRSTNEKLFF.

This CDR3 reads CASSVGLNYGYTF. CDR3 coding DNA: TGTGCCAGCAGTGTTGGGCTAAACTATGGCTACACCTTC. This sequence joins TRBV25-1 and TRBJ1-2; the D is unclear. V lost 4 bases to trimming and J lost 2 bases, with 8 bases between them. The length of the CDR3 is 13 residues. Germline V gene sequence: CDR1 MGHDK, CDR2 SYGVNS.

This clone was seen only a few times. CDR3 DNA: TGTGCCAGCAGCAGCGGACAGAATAATTCACCCCTCCACTTT. Translation: CASSSGQNNSPLHF. The rearrangement links TRBV13 to TRBJ1-6, with D possibly TRBD1 on 6 matching bases. The V gene's germline CDR1 is PRHDT and CDR2 FYEKMQ (reference sequence). The CDR3 runs 14 residues. Between the trimmed V and J ends, which lost 5 bases and 5 bases, there was a span of 10 bases.

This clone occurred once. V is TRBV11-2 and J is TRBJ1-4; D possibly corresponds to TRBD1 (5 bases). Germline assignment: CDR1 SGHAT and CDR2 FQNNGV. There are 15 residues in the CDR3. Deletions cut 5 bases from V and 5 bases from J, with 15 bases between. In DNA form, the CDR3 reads TGTGCCAGCAGCGTATCGGGGGGACGGAATGAAAAACTGTTTTTT. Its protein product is CASSVSGGRNEKLFF.

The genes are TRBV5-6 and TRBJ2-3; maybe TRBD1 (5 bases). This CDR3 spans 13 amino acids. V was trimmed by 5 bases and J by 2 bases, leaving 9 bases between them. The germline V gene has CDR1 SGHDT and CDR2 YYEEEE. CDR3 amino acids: CASSRQFTDTQYF. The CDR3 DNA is TGTGCCAGCAGTCGACAGTTCACAGATACGCAGTATTTT. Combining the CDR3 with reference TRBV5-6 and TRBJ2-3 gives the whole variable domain DAGVTQSPTHLIKTRGQQVTLRCSPKSGHDTVSWYQQALGQGPQFIFQYYEEEERQRGNFPDRFSGHQFPNYSSELNVNALLLGDSALYLCASSRQFTDTQYFGPGTRLTVL.

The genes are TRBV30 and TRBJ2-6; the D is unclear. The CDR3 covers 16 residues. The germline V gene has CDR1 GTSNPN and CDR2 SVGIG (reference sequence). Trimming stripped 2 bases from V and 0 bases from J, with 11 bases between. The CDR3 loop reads CAWSIPRFSGANVLTF. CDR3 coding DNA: TGTGCCTGGAGTATCCCCCGTTTCTCTGGGGCCAACGTCCTGACTTTC.

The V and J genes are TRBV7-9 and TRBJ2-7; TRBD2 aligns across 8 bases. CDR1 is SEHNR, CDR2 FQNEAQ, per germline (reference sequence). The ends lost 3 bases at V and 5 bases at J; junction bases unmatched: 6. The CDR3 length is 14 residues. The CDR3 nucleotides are TGTGCCAGCAGCTTGGGTCAGGGACTAGACGAGCAGTACTTC. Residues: CASSLGQGLDEQYF.

CDR3 coding DNA: TGTGCCAGCATCGATGATGAGGCCTATGGCTACACCTTC. Translating gives CASIDDEAYGYTF. The chain employs TRBV2 and TRBJ1-2; D unresolved. This CDR3 has 13 amino acids. Germline loops: CDR1 SNHLY, CDR2 FYNNEI. The V and J ends lost 7 bases and 4 bases respectively, with 13 bases between them. Variable domain in full (rest from reference TRBV2 and TRBJ1-2): EPEVTQTPSHQVTQMGQEVILRCVPISNHLYFYWYRQILGQKVEFLVSFYNNEISEKSEIFDDQFSVERPDGSNFTLKIRSTKLEDSAMYFCASIDDEAYGYTFGSGTRLTVV.

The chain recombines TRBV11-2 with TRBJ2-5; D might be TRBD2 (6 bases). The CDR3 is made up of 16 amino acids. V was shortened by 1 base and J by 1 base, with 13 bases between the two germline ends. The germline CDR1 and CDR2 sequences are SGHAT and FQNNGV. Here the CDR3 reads CASSLVPQLAQETQYF. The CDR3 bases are TGTGCCAGCAGCTTAGTTCCGCAACTAGCCCAAGAGACCCAGTACTTC.

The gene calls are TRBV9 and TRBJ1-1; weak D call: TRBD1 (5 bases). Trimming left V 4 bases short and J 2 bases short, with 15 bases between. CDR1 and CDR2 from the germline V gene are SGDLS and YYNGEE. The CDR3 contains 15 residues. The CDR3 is CASSPRSQGNTEAFF. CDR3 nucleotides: TGTGCCAGCAGCCCCCGATCCCAGGGAAACACTGAAGCTTTCTTT.

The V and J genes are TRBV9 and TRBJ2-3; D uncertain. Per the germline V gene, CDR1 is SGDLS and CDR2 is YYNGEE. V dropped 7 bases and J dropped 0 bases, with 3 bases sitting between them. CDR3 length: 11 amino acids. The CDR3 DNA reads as TGTGCCAGCTCTAGCACAGATACGCAGTATTTT. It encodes CASSSTDTQYF.

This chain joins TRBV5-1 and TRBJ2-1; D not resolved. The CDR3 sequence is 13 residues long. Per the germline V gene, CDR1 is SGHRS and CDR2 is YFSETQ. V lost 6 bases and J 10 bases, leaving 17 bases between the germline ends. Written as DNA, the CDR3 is TGCGCCAGCACTTCGACCTACGACGGGGAGCAGTTCTTC. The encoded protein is CASTSTYDGEQFF.

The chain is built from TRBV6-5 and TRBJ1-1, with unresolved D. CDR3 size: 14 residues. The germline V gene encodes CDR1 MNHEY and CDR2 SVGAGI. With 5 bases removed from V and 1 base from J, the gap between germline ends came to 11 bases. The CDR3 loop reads CASSPNGPNTEAFF. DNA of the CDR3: TGTGCCAGCAGTCCGAACGGTCCGAACACTGAAGCTTTCTTT.

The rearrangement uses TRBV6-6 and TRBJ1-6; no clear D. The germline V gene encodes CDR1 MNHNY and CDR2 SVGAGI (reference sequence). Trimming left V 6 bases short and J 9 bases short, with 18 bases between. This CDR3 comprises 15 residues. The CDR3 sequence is CASSLMTEVGSPLHF. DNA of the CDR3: TGTGCCAGCAGCCTCATGACGGAGGTCGGTTCACCCCTCCACTTT.

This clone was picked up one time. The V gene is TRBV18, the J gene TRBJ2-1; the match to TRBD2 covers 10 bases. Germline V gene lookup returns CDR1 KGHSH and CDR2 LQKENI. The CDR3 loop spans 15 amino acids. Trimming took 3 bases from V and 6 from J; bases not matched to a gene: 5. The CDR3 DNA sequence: TGTGCCAGCTCACCTGGTTCTAGCGGGGGCAATGAGCAGTTCTTC. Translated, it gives CASSPGSSGGNEQFF. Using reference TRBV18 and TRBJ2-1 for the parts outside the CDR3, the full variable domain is NAGVMQNPRHLVRRRGQEARLRCSPMKGHSHVYWYRQLPEEGLKFMVYLQKENIIDESGMPKERFSAEFPKEGPSILRIQQVVRGDSAAYFCASSPGSSGGNEQFFGPGTRLTVL.

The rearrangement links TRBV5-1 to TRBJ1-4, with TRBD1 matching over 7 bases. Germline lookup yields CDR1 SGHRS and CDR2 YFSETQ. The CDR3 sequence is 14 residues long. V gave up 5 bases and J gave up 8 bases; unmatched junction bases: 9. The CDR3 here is CASRYSGTDEKLFF. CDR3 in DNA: TGCGCCAGCAGGTACTCCGGGACAGACGAAAAACTGTTTTTT. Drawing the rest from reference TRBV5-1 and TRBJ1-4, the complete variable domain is KAGVTQTPRYLIKTRGQQVTLSCSPISGHRSVSWYQQTPGQGLQFLFEYFSETQRNKGNFPGRFSGRQFSNSRSEMNVSTLELGDSALYLCASRYSGTDEKLFFGSGTQLSVL.

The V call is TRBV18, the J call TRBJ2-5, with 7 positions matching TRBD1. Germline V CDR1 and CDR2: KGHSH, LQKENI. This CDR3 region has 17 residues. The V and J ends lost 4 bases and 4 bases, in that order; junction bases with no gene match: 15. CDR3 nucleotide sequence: TGTGCCAGCTCACTAACACGACCGACAGGGTCATCAGAGACCCAGTACTTC. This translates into CASSLTRPTGSSETQYF.

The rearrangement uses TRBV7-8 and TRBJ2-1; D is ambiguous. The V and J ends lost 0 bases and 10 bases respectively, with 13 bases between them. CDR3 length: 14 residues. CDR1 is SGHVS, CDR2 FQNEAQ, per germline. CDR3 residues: CASSLAVLNWEQFF. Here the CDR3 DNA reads TGTGCCAGCAGCTTAGCGGTACTGAATTGGGAGCAGTTCTTC.

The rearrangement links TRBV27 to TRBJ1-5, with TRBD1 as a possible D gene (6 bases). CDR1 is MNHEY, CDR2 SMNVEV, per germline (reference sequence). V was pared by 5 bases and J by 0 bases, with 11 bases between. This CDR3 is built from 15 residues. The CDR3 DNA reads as TGTGCCAGCAGTGGGCAGGGGTATAGCAATCAGCCCCAGCATTTT. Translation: CASSGQGYSNQPQHF.

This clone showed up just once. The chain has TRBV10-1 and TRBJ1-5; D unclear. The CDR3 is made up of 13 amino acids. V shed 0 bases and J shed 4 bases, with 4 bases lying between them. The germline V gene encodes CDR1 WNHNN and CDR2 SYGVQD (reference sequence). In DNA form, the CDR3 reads TGCGCCAGCAGTGAGTCTAAAAATCAGCCCCAGCATTTT. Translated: CASSESKNQPQHF.

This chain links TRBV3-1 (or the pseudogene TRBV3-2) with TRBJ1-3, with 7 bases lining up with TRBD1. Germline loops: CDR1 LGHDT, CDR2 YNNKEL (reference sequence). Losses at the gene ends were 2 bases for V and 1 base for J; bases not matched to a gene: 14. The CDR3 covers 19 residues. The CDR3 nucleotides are TGTGCCAGCAGCCAATATCGAGGAGGGACAGCCAGTTCTGGAAACACCATATATTTT. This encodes CASSQYRGGTASSGNTIYF.

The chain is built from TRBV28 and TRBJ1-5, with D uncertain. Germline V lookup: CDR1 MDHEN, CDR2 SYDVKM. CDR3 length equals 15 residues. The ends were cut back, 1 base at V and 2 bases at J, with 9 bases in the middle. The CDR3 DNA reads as TGTGCCAGCAGTTTATCGATGGAGGGCAATCAGCCCCAGCATTTT. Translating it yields CASSLSMEGNQPQHF.

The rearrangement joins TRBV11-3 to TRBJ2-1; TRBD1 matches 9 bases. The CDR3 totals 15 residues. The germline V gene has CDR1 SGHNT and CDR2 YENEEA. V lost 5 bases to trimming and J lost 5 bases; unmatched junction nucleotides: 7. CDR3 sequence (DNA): TGTGCCAGCAGCGGGGGACAGGGTAGAAACAATGAGCAGTTCTTC. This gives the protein CASSGGQGRNNEQFF.

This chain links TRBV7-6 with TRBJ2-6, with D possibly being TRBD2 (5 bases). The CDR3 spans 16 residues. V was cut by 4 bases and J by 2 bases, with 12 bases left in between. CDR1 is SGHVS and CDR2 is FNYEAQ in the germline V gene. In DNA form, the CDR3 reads TGTGCCAGCAGCTCCGCTATCGGGGCTGGGGCCAACGTCCTGACTTTC. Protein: CASSSAIGAGANVLTF.

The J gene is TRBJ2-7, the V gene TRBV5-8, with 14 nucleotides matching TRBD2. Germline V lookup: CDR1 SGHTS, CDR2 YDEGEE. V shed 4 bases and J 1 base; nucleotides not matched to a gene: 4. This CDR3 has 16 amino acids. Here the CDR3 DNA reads TGTGCCAGCAGCATCGGACTAGCGGGGGGATCCTACGAGCAGTACTTC. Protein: CASSIGLAGGSYEQYF.

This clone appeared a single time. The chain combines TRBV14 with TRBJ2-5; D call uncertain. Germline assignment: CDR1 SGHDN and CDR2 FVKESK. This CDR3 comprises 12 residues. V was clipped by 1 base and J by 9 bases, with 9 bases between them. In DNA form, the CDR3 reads TGTGCCAGCAGCCAAGCTGCGGTACCCCAGTACTTC. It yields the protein CASSQAAVPQYF.

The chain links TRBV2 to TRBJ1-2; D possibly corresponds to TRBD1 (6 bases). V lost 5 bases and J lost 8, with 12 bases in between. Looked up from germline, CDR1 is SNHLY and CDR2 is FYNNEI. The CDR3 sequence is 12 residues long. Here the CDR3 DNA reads TGTGCCAGCAGTAGCCGGGACATCGGCTACACCTTC. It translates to CASSSRDIGYTF.